This TCR beta chain stems from a study of siplizumab effects on memory and regulatory T cells. Around 9.2 x 10^4 TCR templates underwent assay in every sample. Clones were sequenced by immunoSEQ multiplex PCR, and TCRdb holds only the in-frame ones, with some missing. The sample records under 95,000 clones, approximately 93% being singletons. The CDR3 spans 14 residues. General study points: No naive or memory phenotype could be assigned to roughly 75-95% of proliferating clones. Tregs proliferating in siplizumab cultures lacked confirmation of their suppressive function. In controls, 26.9% of mappable alloreactive CD4+ clones were Treg-derived on average, versus about 64% with siplizumab.

With regard to this clone: No antigen is known for it.

This chain joins TRBV21-1 and TRBJ2-5; the table's D gene call, TRBD2, was not cross checked with the DNA. TRBV21-1 is marked as a pseudogene. Sequencing input: non-Treg CD4+ T cells sorted from blood. The TCR sequence derives from a human donor in good health. The DNA of the CDR3 is TGTGCCAGCAGCATAGCGGGAGGGCTAGAGACCCAGTACTTC. Its translation: CASSIAGGLETQYF.